These 21 T cell receptor beta chains share one sample of origin, sequenced in a study. TCRdb passed the 5' RACE reads through MiXCR, listing each CDR3 protein once. Seen here are approximately 40,000 distinct CDR3 sequences, over 25% observed once, and the top ten hold approximately 4.1%. The specimen sequenced was tumor-infiltrating memory CD4+ T cells sorted from the breast tumor. Sample subset: memory CD4+ T cells, CD4+CD45RO+CD25-. Receptors originate from a female donor with breast cancer.

This clonotype was observed a few times. V and J are TRBV20-1 and TRBJ1-4, with D uncertain. CDR1 and CDR2 (germline): DFQATT, SNEGSKA (reference sequence). V was cut by 0 bases and J by 0 bases, with 11 bases left in between. This CDR3 comprises 16 residues. CDR3: CSARDPAPSTNEKLFF. The DNA of the CDR3 is TGCAGTGCTAGAGACCCGGCGCCCTCAACTAATGAAAAACTGTTTTTT.

In its sample, this clonotype was seen many times. V usage is TRBV28 and J usage is TRBJ1-2; no clear D. V was pared by 4 bases and J by 4 bases, with 7 bases between. Germline-derived CDR1 and CDR2 are MDHEN and SYDVKM. The CDR3 covers 12 residues. This CDR3 is CASSWVGYGYTF. The CDR3 coding sequence is TGTGCCAGCAGTTGGGTGGGCTATGGCTACACCTTC.

The chain joins TRBV20-1 to TRBJ2-5; 10 nucleotides align to TRBD1. Looked up from germline, CDR1 is DFQATT and CDR2 is SNEGSKA (reference sequence). The CDR3 extends over 15 amino acids. The trim removed 6 bases at V and 5 bases at J, leaving 12 bases unmatched. CDR3 in DNA: TGCAGTGCGCGACTGGGACAGGGGCTGGAGGAGACCCAGTACTTC. Protein product: CSARLGQGLEETQYF.

There are a few counts of this clonotype. The chain recombines TRBV28 with TRBJ2-7; 7 bases agree with TRBD2. Losses at the gene ends were 11 bases for V and 6 bases for J; bases not matched to a gene: 7. This CDR3 has 11 amino acids. Germline V gene data show CDR1 as MDHEN and CDR2 as SYDVKM. The CDR3 bases are TGTGCCTGGGGCGGGGAGGGCGAGCAGTACTTC. Protein product: CAWGGEGEQYF.

In its sample, this clonotype was seen a few times. The rearrangement links TRBV27 to TRBJ2-2; TRBD1 matches 7 bases. The junction had 5 bases not matched to a gene; V was cut back by 0 bases and J by 4 bases. The CDR3 length is 16 residues. The germline CDR1 and CDR2 sequences are MNHEY and SMNVEV (reference sequence). The CDR3 here is CASSLSGAGGTGELFF. The CDR3 coding sequence is TGTGCCAGCAGTTTATCGGGTGCAGGGGGCACCGGGGAGCTGTTTTTT.

CDR3: CASSSTDSGSGYEQYF. CDR3 bases: TGTGCCAGCAGCTCAACGGATAGCGGGAGTGGGTACGAGCAGTACTTC. This rearrangement joins TRBV7-9 to TRBJ2-7; 9 bases line up with TRBD2. This CDR3 spans 16 amino acids. The germline V gene encodes CDR1 SEHNR and CDR2 FQNEAQ (reference sequence). V gave up 4 bases and J gave up 4 bases; unmatched junction bases: 11.

This clonotype qualifies as medium-sized (0.01 to 0.1%). The chain carries TRBV29-1 and TRBJ2-3; D may be TRBD1 or TRBD2 (7 bases each). V gave up 7 bases and J gave up 9 bases, with 23 bases separating them. The germline V gene encodes CDR1 SQVTM and CDR2 ANQGSEA. This CDR3 region has 14 residues. The CDR3 DNA reads as TGCAGCGCCCGGGGACAGTGGGAGGGCTGGACGCAGTATTTT. The encoded protein is CSARGQWEGWTQYF.

This chain uses TRBV6-2 or TRBV6-3 with TRBJ2-3; 7 nucleotides align to TRBD1. The germline V gene encodes CDR1 MNHEY and CDR2 SVGEGT. J was trimmed by 2 bases and V by 2 bases; bases with no gene match: 10. The CDR3 is 17 residues long. The CDR3 nucleotides read TGTGCCAGCAGTTACCCCACCCAGGGGGTCTTCACAGATACGCAGTATTTT. This gives the protein CASSYPTQGVFTDTQYF.

In the case of this clonotype: A read error is possible here, since a much larger clone lies one base away. The chain couples TRBV9 to TRBJ2-1; no clear D. Germline V gene data show CDR1 as SGDLS and CDR2 as YYNGEE. V lost 4 bases and J lost 0, with 11 bases in between. This CDR3 contains 15 residues. The CDR3 DNA reads TGTGCCAGCAGCCGGACGGTGAGCTCCTACAATGAGCAGTTCTTC. This sequence encodes CASSRTVSSYNEQFF.

This clonotype has ten or more counts. The V gene is TRBV7-9, the J gene TRBJ2-5; the D gene is possibly TRBD2 (6 bases). Per the germline V gene, CDR1 is SEHNR and CDR2 is FQNEAQ (reference sequence). Trimming removed 1 base from V and 6 bases from J, with 9 bases in between. The CDR3 runs to 13 residues. The CDR3 sequence is CASSLGGAKTQYF. The CDR3 DNA reads TGTGCCAGCAGCTTAGGCGGGGCAAAGACCCAGTACTTC.

The V call is TRBV12-3 or TRBV12-4, the J call TRBJ2-2, with D possibly matching TRBD2 (6 bases). The V and J ends lost 4 bases and 6 bases respectively, with 18 bases between them. This CDR3 has 16 amino acids. Here the CDR3 reads CASSSGDPNRSGELFF. In DNA, the CDR3 is TGTGCCAGCAGTTCGGGGGACCCCAACAGGTCCGGGGAGCTGTTTTTT.

The V call is TRBV7-8, the J call TRBJ2-3, with 8 nucleotides matching TRBD2. The CDR3 sequence is 15 residues long. Germline CDR1 and CDR2: SGHVS and FQNEAQ. V lost 5 bases, J lost 0 bases, and 4 bases stayed unmatched. This chain's CDR3 is CASSNKRESTDTQYF. The CDR3 coding sequence is TGTGCCAGCAGCAATAAGCGGGAGAGCACAGATACGCAGTATTTT.

This clonotype appeared once. Sequence at one end of the junction differs from germline and may be a read error. V gene TRBV7-7 combines with J gene TRBJ2-1, with D possibly being TRBD1 or TRBD2 (6 bases each). The CDR3 loop spans 14 amino acids. The germline V gene encodes CDR1 SSHAT and CDR2 FNYEAQ (reference sequence). This chain's CDR3 is CASSLGDWDNGQFF. In DNA, the CDR3 is TGTGCTAGCAGCTTGGGGGACTGGGACAATGGGCAGTTCTTC.

This clonotype was observed a few times. The V and J genes are TRBV9 and TRBJ1-2; weak D call: TRBD1 (5 bases). V gave up 4 bases and J gave up 2 bases, with 15 bases separating them. The CDR3 is made up of 15 amino acids. In germline, CDR1 is SGDLS, CDR2 YYNGEE. In DNA form, the CDR3 reads TGTGCCAGCAGCCCAGGCGGGGCATCCAACTATGGCTACACCTTC. Translation: CASSPGGASNYGYTF.

This chain uses TRBV28 with TRBJ2-7; D possibly uses TRBD1 or TRBD2 (5 bases each). CDR1 is MDHEN and CDR2 is SYDVKM in the germline V gene. The CDR3 has 13 residues. The ends were cut back, 6 bases at V and 1 base at J, with 10 bases in the middle. In DNA form, the CDR3 reads TGTGCCAGCAGCGCAGGGAGTTCCTACGAGCAGTACTTC. Translated, it gives CASSAGSSYEQYF. The variable domain in full, with the rest retrieved from reference TRBV28 and TRBJ2-7, is DVKVTQSSRYLVKRTGEKVFLECVQDMDHENMFWYRQDPGLGLRLIYFSYDVKMKEKGDIPEGYSVSREKKERFSLILESASTNQTSMYLCASSAGSSYEQYFGPGTRLTVT.

The chain is built from TRBV14 and TRBJ2-3; D gene ambiguous. The V gene lost 5 bases and the J gene lost 0 bases, with 9 bases spanning the gap. Germline V gene lookup returns CDR1 SGHDN and CDR2 FVKESK. CDR3 length equals 14 residues. DNA for the CDR3: TGTGCCAGCAGCAAAATGACTAGCACAGATACGCAGTATTTT. It encodes CASSKMTSTDTQYF.

This clonotype was seen only a few times. The chain employs TRBV12-3 or TRBV12-4 and TRBJ1-5, with TRBD1 matching over 9 bases. With 3 bases clipped from V and 5 bases from J, the junction kept 5 bases outside the gene matches. The CDR3 covers 15 residues. DNA for the CDR3: TGTGCCAGCAGTTTGGACAGGGGCTTTTATCAGCCCCAGCATTTT. Amino acid sequence: CASSLDRGFYQPQHF.

There are a few counts of this clonotype. The rearrangement uses TRBV5-1 and TRBJ2-7; 10 bases agree with TRBD2. Germline assignment: CDR1 SGHRS and CDR2 YFSETQ. CDR3 length: 16 amino acids. The V and J ends lost 0 bases and 3 bases, in that order; junction bases with no gene match: 6. The CDR3: CASSLAVLAGVYEQYF. The CDR3 DNA sequence: TGCGCCAGCAGCTTGGCCGTTCTAGCGGGAGTCTACGAGCAGTACTTC.

This chain uses TRBV6-5 with TRBJ2-2; D not resolved. CDR1 and CDR2 from the germline V gene are MNHEY and SVGAGI. The CDR3 contains 14 residues. The V and J ends lost 2 bases and 3 bases respectively, with 7 bases between them. The DNA for the CDR3 is TGTGCCAGCAGTTACCGGAGAGACACCGGGGAGCTGTTTTTT. This encodes CASSYRRDTGELFF.

This clonotype was seen many times. The V gene is TRBV6-6, the J gene TRBJ2-3, with 10 positions matching TRBD2. In germline, CDR1 is MNHNY, CDR2 SVGAGI (reference sequence). The ends lost 6 bases at V and 6 bases at J; junction bases unmatched: 9. The CDR3 is 15 residues long. The CDR3 DNA sequence: TGTGCCAGCAGCCCAAGCGGGAGGGCCGGGGATACGCAGTATTTT. The encoded protein is CASSPSGRAGDTQYF.

The chain employs TRBV5-1 and TRBJ2-1; 7 bases agree with TRBD2. Trimming at V came to 5 bases and at J to 9 bases, leaving 11 bases not matched to a gene. In germline, CDR1 is SGHRS, CDR2 YFSETQ. The CDR3 is 14 amino acids. CDR3 bases: TGCGCCAGCAGAGTGTGGGGGGGAGTTGGTGAGCAGTTCTTC. Residues: CASRVWGGVGEQFF.